These T cell receptor beta chains were read from a single sample in a study of T-cell reconstitution after alpha-beta-depleted transplantation in children. TCRdb analysed the PCR reads with MiXCR anew, one entry per CDR3 protein. The sample contains some 590,000 distinct CDR3 sequences, roughly a tenth of which appear only once. The sample consisted of PBMCs from the stem cell graft donor, taken from the stem cell graft. Source of these receptors: a human donor who donated a stem cell graft to a child with acute myeloid leukemia. The CDR3 runs from the conserved cysteine through the conserved F or W. Fields, in order: CDR3 protein, CDR3 DNA, D gene, V gene, J gene, clone size. D genes are given only for firm matches. A clone size is listed for some rows: how often the clone was seen (once, few, many), or a class if it is expanded.

CDR3aa: CATSGQGDSNQPQHF; CDR3nt: TGTGCCACCAGTGGGCAGGGGGATAGCAATCAGCCCCAGCATTTT; d_gene: TRBD1; v_gene: TRBV24-1; j_gene: TRBJ1-5; abundance: few
CDR3aa: CASNSVTWDRGNYGYTF; CDR3nt: TGTGCCAGCAACTCAGTTACCTGGGACAGGGGAAACTATGGCTACACCTTC; d_gene: TRBD1; v_gene: TRBV6-1; j_gene: TRBJ1-2; abundance: NA
CDR3aa: CASSVVSSGANVLTF; CDR3nt: TGTGCCAGCAGCGTAGTGAGCTCTGGGGCCAACGTCCTGACTTTC; d_gene: NA; v_gene: TRBV9; j_gene: TRBJ2-6; abundance: many
CDR3aa: CASSQDLASRYNEQFF; CDR3nt: TGTGCCAGCAGCCAAGATCTTGCTAGCCGTTACAATGAGCAGTTCTTC; d_gene: NA; v_gene: TRBV3-1; j_gene: TRBJ2-1; abundance: NA
CDR3aa: CSGAGVETQYF; CDR3nt: TGCAGCGGGGCAGGGGTAGAGACCCAGTACTTC; d_gene: NA; v_gene: TRBV29-1; j_gene: TRBJ2-5; abundance: NA
CDR3aa: CSPLGIRGTDTQYF; CDR3nt: TGCAGCCCCCTAGGGATCAGGGGCACAGATACGCAGTATTTT; d_gene: NA; v_gene: TRBV29-1; j_gene: TRBJ2-3; abundance: few
CDR3aa: CASSYTPSLTDTQYF; CDR3nt: TGTGCCAGCAGTTACACACCTTCCCTCACAGATACGCAGTATTTT; d_gene: NA; v_gene: TRBV6-5; j_gene: TRBJ2-3; abundance: NA
CDR3aa: CASSLAKLSHEQYF; CDR3nt: TGTGCCAGCAGCCTCGCCAAGTTGAGCCACGAGCAGTACTTC; d_gene: NA; v_gene: TRBV7-8; j_gene: TRBJ2-7; abundance: NA
CDR3aa: CASSSPPGQGEEKLFF; CDR3nt: TGTGCCAGCAGTTCCCCTCCTGGACAGGGCGAGGAAAAACTGTTTTTT; d_gene: TRBD1; v_gene: TRBV12-3/TRBV12-4; j_gene: TRBJ1-4; abundance: many
CDR3aa: CASRRGFMVTEAFF; CDR3nt: TGTGCCAGCCGGAGGGGATTTATGGTCACTGAAGCTTTCTTT; d_gene: NA; v_gene: TRBV6-5; j_gene: TRBJ1-1; abundance: many
CDR3aa: CASSAPGRQFF; CDR3nt: TGTGCCAGCAGTGCCCCGGGACGGCAGTTCTTC; d_gene: NA; v_gene: TRBV6-6; j_gene: TRBJ2-1; abundance: NA
CDR3aa: CSVRQGTEKLFF; CDR3nt: TGCAGCGTCCGACAGGGGACGGAAAAACTGTTTTTT; d_gene: TRBD1; v_gene: TRBV29-1; j_gene: TRBJ1-4; abundance: many
CDR3aa: CSARETRGKEQYF; CDR3nt: TGCAGTGCTAGAGAAACCCGGGGGAAGGAGCAGTACTTC; d_gene: NA; v_gene: TRBV20-1; j_gene: TRBJ2-7; abundance: few
CDR3aa: CASSYGQGLSEPQHF; CDR3nt: TGTGCCAGCAGCTACGGACAGGGACTTAGTGAGCCCCAGCATTTT; d_gene: TRBD1; v_gene: TRBV11-2; j_gene: TRBJ1-5; abundance: NA
CDR3aa: CSATGLAGGPGTQYF; CDR3nt: TGCAGTGCCACAGGACTAGCGGGAGGGCCGGGTACGCAGTATTTT; d_gene: TRBD2; v_gene: TRBV20-1; j_gene: TRBJ2-3; abundance: NA
CDR3aa: CSARGWSSGALNF; CDR3nt: TGCAGTGCTAGAGGGTGGTCTAGCGGGGCCTTGAATTTC; d_gene: TRBD2; v_gene: TRBV20-1; j_gene: TRBJ2-4; abundance: NA
CDR3aa: CASSLGGTNTGELFF; CDR3nt: TGTGCCAGCAGCCTGGGGGGGACGAACACCGGGGAGCTGTTTTTT; d_gene: TRBD2; v_gene: TRBV5-1; j_gene: TRBJ2-2; abundance: many
CDR3aa: CSAVQSTNEKLFF; CDR3nt: TGCAGTGCTGTGCAGAGTACTAATGAAAAACTGTTTTTT; d_gene: NA; v_gene: TRBV20-1; j_gene: TRBJ1-4; abundance: many
CDR3aa: CASGDRGATSGSFDEQFF; CDR3nt: TGTGCCAGCGGGGACAGGGGGGCGACTAGCGGTTCCTTCGATGAGCAGTTCTTC; d_gene: TRBD1; v_gene: TRBV5-6; j_gene: TRBJ2-1; abundance: NA
CDR3aa: CASSLQRVSYNEQFF; CDR3nt: TGCGCCAGCAGCTTGCAACGGGTTTCCTACAATGAGCAGTTCTTC; d_gene: NA; v_gene: TRBV5-1; j_gene: TRBJ2-1; abundance: many
CDR3aa: CASSLQGGSTDTQYF; CDR3nt: TGTGCCAGCAGTTTGCAGGGGGGTAGCACAGATACGCAGTATTTT; d_gene: NA; v_gene: TRBV12-3/TRBV12-4; j_gene: TRBJ2-3; abundance: many